This TCR beta chain appears in the sequencing data of a study of CD8 T cells in Susac syndrome. V lost 5 bases and J 3 bases, leaving 16 bases between the germline ends. This CDR3 has 15 residues. CDR1 and CDR2 from the germline V gene are SEHNR and FQNEAQ (reference sequence). RNA totalling about 0.45 to 1 ug underwent reverse transcription with random hexamers. TCRdb itself ran the immunoSEQ multiplex PCR reads through MiXCR, one entry per CDR3 protein. Of around 80,000 distinct CDR3 sequences detected, around 94% appear once; the ten largest clones hold about 0.47%. The receptor was isolated from a human donor with Susac syndrome. The genes are TRBV7-9 and TRBJ1-2; D is possibly TRBD1 (5 bases). Sequenced sample: CD8+ T cells from PBMCs. CDR3 coding DNA: TGTGCCAGCAGCCCGACCCCTCGGGGGTACTATGGCTACACCTTC. Protein product: CASSPTPRGYYGYTF.